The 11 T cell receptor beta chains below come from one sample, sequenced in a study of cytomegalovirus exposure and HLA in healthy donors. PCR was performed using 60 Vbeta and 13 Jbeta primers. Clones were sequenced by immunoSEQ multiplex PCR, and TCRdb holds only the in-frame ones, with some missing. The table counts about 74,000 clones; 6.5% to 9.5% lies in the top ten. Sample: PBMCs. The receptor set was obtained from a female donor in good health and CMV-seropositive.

The CDR3 DNA follows: TGTGCCAGCAGTCTCCAGTTAGGACAGGGCTATGGCTACACCTTC. Its translation: CASSLQLGQGYGYTF. This chain connects TRBV27 to TRBJ1-2, with 8 bases fitting TRBD1. The V and J ends lost 5 bases and 4 bases, in that order; junction bases with no gene match: 9. CDR1 is MNHEY and CDR2 is SMNVEV in the germline V gene (reference sequence). This CDR3 contains 15 residues.

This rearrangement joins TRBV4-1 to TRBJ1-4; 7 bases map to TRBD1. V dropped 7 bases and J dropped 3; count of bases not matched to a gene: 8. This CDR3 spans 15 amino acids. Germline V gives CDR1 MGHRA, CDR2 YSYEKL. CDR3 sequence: CASNREDRSNEKLFF. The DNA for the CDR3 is TGCGCCAGCAACCGAGAGGACAGGTCTAATGAAAAACTGTTTTTT.

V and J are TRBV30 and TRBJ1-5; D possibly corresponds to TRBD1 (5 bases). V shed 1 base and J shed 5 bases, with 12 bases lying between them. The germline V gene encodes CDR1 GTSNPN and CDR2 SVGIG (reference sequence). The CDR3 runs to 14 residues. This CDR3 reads CAWSGGDRDQPQHF. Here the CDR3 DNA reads TGTGCCTGGAGTGGGGGGGACCGAGATCAGCCCCAGCATTTT.

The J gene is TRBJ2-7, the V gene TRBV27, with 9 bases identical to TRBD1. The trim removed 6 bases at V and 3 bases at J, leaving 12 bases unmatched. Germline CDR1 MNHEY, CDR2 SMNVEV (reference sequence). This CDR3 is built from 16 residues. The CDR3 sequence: CASSRYRDREIYEQYF. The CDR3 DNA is TGTGCCAGCAGCCGTTACCGGGACAGGGAAATCTACGAGCAGTACTTC.

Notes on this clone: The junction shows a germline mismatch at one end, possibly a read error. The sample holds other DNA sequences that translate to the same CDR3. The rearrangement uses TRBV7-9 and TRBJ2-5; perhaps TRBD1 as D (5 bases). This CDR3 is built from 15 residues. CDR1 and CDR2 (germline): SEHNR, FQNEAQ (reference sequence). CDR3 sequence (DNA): TGCGCCAGCAGCTTAGGCGACAGCCGCCAAGAGACCCAGTACTTC. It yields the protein CASSLGDSRQETQYF.

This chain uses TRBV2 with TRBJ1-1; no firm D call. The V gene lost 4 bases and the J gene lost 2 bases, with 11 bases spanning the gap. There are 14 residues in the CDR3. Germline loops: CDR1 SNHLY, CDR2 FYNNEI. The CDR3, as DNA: TGTGCCAGCAGTGCTTTGGCGGTTAACACTGAAGCTTTCTTT. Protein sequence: CASSALAVNTEAFF.

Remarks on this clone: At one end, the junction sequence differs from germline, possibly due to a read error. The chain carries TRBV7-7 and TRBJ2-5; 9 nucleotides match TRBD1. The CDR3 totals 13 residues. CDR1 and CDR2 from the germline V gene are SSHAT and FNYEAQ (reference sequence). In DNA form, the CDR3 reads TGTGCTAGCAGCAACAGGGGGCTGGAGACCCAGTACTTC. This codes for CASSNRGLETQYF.

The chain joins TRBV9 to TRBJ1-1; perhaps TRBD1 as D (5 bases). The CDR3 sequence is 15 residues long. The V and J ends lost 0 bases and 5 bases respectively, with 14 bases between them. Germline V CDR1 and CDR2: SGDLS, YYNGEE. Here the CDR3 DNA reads TGTGCCAGCAGCGTAGCGGGGGTCGGGAGGACTGAAGCTTTCTTT. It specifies CASSVAGVGRTEAFF.

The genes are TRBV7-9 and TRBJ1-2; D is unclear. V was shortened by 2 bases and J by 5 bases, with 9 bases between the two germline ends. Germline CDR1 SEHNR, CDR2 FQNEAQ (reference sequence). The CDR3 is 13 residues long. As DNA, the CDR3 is TGTGCCAGCAGCTTAAGCGGGGTATATGGCTACACCTTC. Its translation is CASSLSGVYGYTF.

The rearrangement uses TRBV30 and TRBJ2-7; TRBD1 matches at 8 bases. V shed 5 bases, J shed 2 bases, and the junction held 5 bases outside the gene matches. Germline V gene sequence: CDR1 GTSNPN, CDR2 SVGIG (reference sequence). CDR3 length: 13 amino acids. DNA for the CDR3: TGTGCCTGGGGACAGGGACTTACCTACGAGCAGTACTTC. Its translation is CAWGQGLTYEQYF.

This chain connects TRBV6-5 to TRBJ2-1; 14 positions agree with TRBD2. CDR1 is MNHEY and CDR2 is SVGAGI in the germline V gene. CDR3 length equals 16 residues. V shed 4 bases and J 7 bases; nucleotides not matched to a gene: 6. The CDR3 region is CASSFGGLAGVNEQFF. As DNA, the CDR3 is TGTGCCAGCAGTTTTGGGGGACTAGCGGGAGTGAATGAGCAGTTCTTC.